This entry features one T cell receptor beta chain sequence. Its specificity is not known. This sample is drawn from a study of T cell responses to AZD1222 COVID-19 vaccine. Study-wide points: Baseline seropositivity occurred in only 5 or 6 AZD1222 recipients. Compared with day 0, the breadth and depth of the Spike-specific TCR repertoire rose significantly after two doses of AZD1222.

In germline, CDR1 is MDHEN, CDR2 SYDVKM. V gave up 5 bases and J gave up 13 bases; unmatched junction bases: 5. The CDR3 covers 12 residues. Libraries were prepared by immunoSEQ multiplex PCR; TCRdb keeps only in-frame clonotypes and omits some of them. The sample consists of 140,000 to 150,000 clones, around 89% of them appearing once. The chain employs TRBV28 and TRBJ1-6; 7 bases are a match to TRBD1. This sequence originates from an adult in good health. This material consisted of peripheral blood, taken on day 0 of AZD1222 vaccination. CDR3: CASSETGEPLHF. CDR3 nucleotide sequence: TGTGCCAGCAGTGAAACAGGGGAGCCCCTCCACTTT.